This record concerns one TCR beta chain sequence. The data were taken from a study of blood T cell repertoires in COVID-19. Germline CDR1 is MNHEY and CDR2 is SVGAGI. Losses at the gene ends were 4 bases for V and 5 bases for J; bases not matched to a gene: 10. The CDR3 sequence is 16 residues long. Sequenced by immunoSEQ multiplex PCR; TCRdb stores in-frame clones only, minus some. The sample carries around 13,000 clones, approximately 85% recorded once. The J gene is TRBJ2-7, the V gene TRBV6-5; 11 positions match TRBD1. Sequencing was done on a sample of peripheral blood. This clonotype was sampled from a human donor in a cohort sampled during active COVID-19. CDR3 bases: TGTGCCAGCAGTTTCCACGGGACAGGGGGAGGGAACGAGCAGTACTTC. It is translated as CASSFHGTGGGNEQYF.